This is a list of T cell receptor beta chains from one sample in a study of T-cell memory formation after mild COVID-19. TCRdb reanalysed the 5' RACE reads using MiXCR and keeps one entry per CDR3 protein. Of 550,000 to 700,000 distinct CDR3 sequences in the sample, 18% were seen once. Material for sequencing was PBMCs or a T cell subset sorted from them (not recorded which). Receptors originate from an adult woman who had mild COVID-19 (a few samples of this study predate the infection). Cell type and time point are not known. The CDR3 runs from the conserved cysteine through the conserved F or W. The D gene is left open where the match is weak. Clone size is not always given. Where it is, it says once, few, many or a class for expanded clones.

j_call clone_size d_call v_call cdr3_aa cdr3_nt
TRBJ2-5 - TRBD2 TRBV2 CASSGTSGVRWETQYF TGTGCCAGCAGCGGGACTAGCGGGGTCCGGTGGGAGACCCAGTACTTC
TRBJ2-1 many - TRBV5-6 CASSHPLSYNEQFF TGTGCCAGCAGCCATCCCCTCTCCTACAATGAGCAGTTCTTC
TRBJ1-1 - TRBD1 TRBV7-2 CASSTGTGKRDTEAFF TGTGCCAGCAGCACCGGGACAGGGAAGAGGGACACTGAAGCTTTCTTT
TRBJ2-7 - TRBD2 TRBV9 CARSTDAGGYYEQYF TGTGCCAGAAGCACCGACGCGGGGGGTTACTACGAGCAGTACTTC
TRBJ2-7 - TRBD1 TRBV7-8 CASSPARSPGQGPYEQYF TGTGCCAGCAGCCCAGCAAGATCACCGGGACAGGGACCCTACGAGCAGTACTTC
TRBJ2-3 - TRBD1 TRBV9 CASSVGRTGYSGTDTQYF TGTGCCAGCAGCGTAGGTCGGACAGGGTATTCTGGCACAGATACGCAGTATTTT
TRBJ2-3 few TRBD1 TRBV20-1 CSARPRTGRGNTDTQYF TGCAGTGCTCGCCCCCGGACAGGGCGGGGTAACACAGATACGCAGTATTTT
TRBJ2-3 few - TRBV18 CASSPPNGRADTQYF TGTGCCAGCTCACCACCGAACGGGAGAGCAGATACGCAGTATTTT
TRBJ1-2 few - TRBV6-5 CASSYGVETGGYTF TGTGCCAGCAGTTACGGGGTGGAGACGGGAGGCTACACCTTC
TRBJ2-1 - TRBD2 TRBV11-3 CASSLVGGRVYEQFF TGTGCCAGCAGCTTAGTAGGCGGGAGAGTTTATGAGCAGTTCTTC
TRBJ2-1 - TRBD1 TRBV9 CASSEDRASYNEQFF TGTGCCAGCAGCGAAGACAGGGCCTCCTACAATGAGCAGTTCTTC
TRBJ2-7 - TRBD2 TRBV14 CASSLWSSGKTYEQYF TGTGCCAGCAGCCTGTGGAGTAGCGGGAAAACGTACGAGCAGTACTTC
TRBJ2-3 - TRBD2 TRBV5-1 CASSGREITDTQYF TGCGCCAGCAGCGGGCGGGAGATCACAGATACGCAGTATTTT
TRBJ2-1 few TRBD1 TRBV25-1 CASSELETGANEQFF TGTGCCAGCAGTGAATTGGAGACAGGGGCCAATGAGCAGTTCTTC
TRBJ2-5 few - TRBV7-7 CASSQTRAGETQYF TGTGCTAGCAGCCAGACCCGGGCTGGAGAGACCCAGTACTTC
TRBJ2-7 - - TRBV12-3/TRBV12-4 CASSSTIYEQYF TGTGCCAGCAGTTCAACGATCTACGAGCAGTACTTC
TRBJ1-3 - - TRBV5-1 CASRDVGAGNTIYF TGCGCCAGCCGGGATGTGGGGGCTGGAAACACCATATATTTT
TRBJ2-5 - - TRBV6-5 CASSFGEAETQYF TGTGCCAGCAGTTTCGGGGAGGCAGAGACCCAGTACTTC
TRBJ1-5 - - TRBV5-1 CASSLAANQPQHF TGCGCCAGCAGCTTGGCCGCCAATCAGCCCCAGCATTTT
TRBJ2-1 - - TRBV5-4 CASSLGGITVGNEQFF TGTGCCAGCAGCTTGGGCGGGATAACCGTTGGCAATGAGCAGTTCTTC
TRBJ1-4 - - TRBV29-1 CSVGDLNEKLFF TGCAGCGTTGGGGACTTAAATGAAAAACTGTTTTTT
TRBJ2-1 - - TRBV4-1 CASSQESPPTDNEQFF TGCGCCAGCAGCCAAGAGTCTCCCCCCACAGACAATGAGCAGTTCTTC
TRBJ2-3 few TRBD2 TRBV13 CASSSGTKKYPDTQYF TGTGCCAGCAGCTCCGGGACTAAAAAATACCCAGATACGCAGTATTTT
TRBJ2-3 few TRBD1 TRBV2 CASTVTGSFTDTQYF TGTGCCAGCACCGTGACAGGGTCTTTCACAGATACGCAGTATTTT
TRBJ1-5 - TRBD1 TRBV5-5 CASSLTGTGYSNQPQHF TGTGCCAGCAGCTTAACCGGGACAGGGTATAGCAATCAGCCCCAGCATTTT
TRBJ2-7 few - TRBV6-5 CASSYGTHPTGSNYEQYF TGTGCCAGCAGTTACGGGACCCATCCTACGGGCAGCAACTACGAGCAGTACTTC
TRBJ2-1 once - TRBV12-3/TRBV12-4 CASSPELAHSYNEQFF TGTGCCAGCAGCCCTGAGCTAGCTCACTCCTACAATGAGCAGTTCTTC
TRBJ1-4 - - TRBV2 CASRRGIRQYEKLFF TGTGCCAGCAGGAGAGGGATCAGACAGTATGAAAAACTGTTTTTT
TRBJ1-1 - - TRBV5-6 CASSLRQGIGAFF TGTGCCAGCAGCTTGCGGCAGGGAATCGGAGCTTTCTTT
TRBJ1-1 - - TRBV6-6 CASISGGVNTEAFF TGTGCCAGCATCTCGGGAGGGGTGAACACTGAAGCTTTCTTT
TRBJ2-2 - TRBD1 TRBV2 CALRRDRGRTNTGELFF TGTGCCTTACGGAGGGACAGGGGCCGTACGAACACCGGGGAGCTGTTTTTT
TRBJ2-3 - - TRBV24-1 CATSPGGGPSSTDTQYF TGTGCCACCAGCCCTGGGGGGGGCCCCTCTAGCACAGATACGCAGTATTTT